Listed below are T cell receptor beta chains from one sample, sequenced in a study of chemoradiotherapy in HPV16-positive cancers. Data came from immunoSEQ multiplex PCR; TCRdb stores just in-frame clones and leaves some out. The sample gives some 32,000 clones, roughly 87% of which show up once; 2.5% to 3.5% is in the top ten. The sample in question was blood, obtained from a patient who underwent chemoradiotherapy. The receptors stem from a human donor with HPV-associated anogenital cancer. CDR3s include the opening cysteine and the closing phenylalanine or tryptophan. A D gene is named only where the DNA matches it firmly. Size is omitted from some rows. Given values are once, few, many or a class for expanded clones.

DNA: TGTGCCAGCAGCTTAGCGTTTAGGAGCGGGAGCGGAAAAGATACGCAGTATTTT
CDR3: CASSLAFRSGSGKDTQYF
V: TRBV7-6
length: 18
D: TRBD2
J: TRBJ2-3
size: -

DNA: TGTGCCAGCAGCCAAGATTCCGCTAGCGGGAGATCCGAGCAGTACTTC
CDR3: CASSQDSASGRSEQYF
V: TRBV4-2
length: 16
D: TRBD2
J: TRBJ2-7
size: -

DNA: TGCGCCAGCAGCGAAGCGGGACAGGGTTCGGGCTACACCTTC
CDR3: CASSEAGQGSGYTF
V: TRBV4-3
length: 14
D: TRBD1
J: TRBJ1-2
size: -

DNA: TGTGCCTGGAGTCCCATCCGGTATAATTCACCCCTCCACTTT
CDR3: CAWSPIRYNSPLHF
V: TRBV30
length: 14
D: -
J: TRBJ1-6
size: -

DNA: TGTGCCAGCAGCGCGAGACAGGGCGGCGAAAAACTGTTTTTT
CDR3: CASSARQGGEKLFF
V: TRBV7-9
length: 14
D: TRBD1
J: TRBJ1-4
size: -

DNA: TGTGCCAGCAGCGTAGCCCCGGACGCCACAGATACGCAGTATTTT
CDR3: CASSVAPDATDTQYF
V: TRBV9
length: 15
D: -
J: TRBJ2-3
size: -

DNA: TGTGCCAGCAGTTCATCCACAGGGGGGATCGAGTTCACTAATGAAAAACTGTTTTTT
CDR3: CASSSSTGGIEFTNEKLFF
V: TRBV28
length: 19
D: TRBD1
J: TRBJ1-4
size: -

DNA: TGTGCCAGCAGTTTCAGGGGCTACGAGCAGTACTTC
CDR3: CASSFRGYEQYF
V: TRBV6-5
length: 12
D: -
J: TRBJ2-7
size: -

DNA: TGTGCCAGCCACCCCCCCCGTGGACACGTCTACGAGCAGTACTTC
CDR3: CASHPPRGHVYEQYF
V: TRBV11-3
length: 15
D: -
J: TRBJ2-7
size: -

DNA: TGTGCCAGTAGTATAAGAGGTAGCGGGGCACATCTATTC
CDR3: CASSIRGSGAHLF
V: TRBV19
length: 13
D: TRBD2
J: TRBJ2-4
size: few

DNA: TGTGCCAGCAGTAATCCTTCCCTTAGCGGTGATACGCAGTATTTT
CDR3: CASSNPSLSGDTQYF
V: TRBV7-2
length: 15
D: -
J: TRBJ2-3
size: -

DNA: TGCAGCGTTGGGAGGGCAGGGAAGGACGAGCAGTACTTC
CDR3: CSVGRAGKDEQYF
V: TRBV29-1
length: 13
D: -
J: TRBJ2-7
size: -

DNA: TGCGCCAGCAGCCAAGCCGCGGGAGGGCTCTACGAGCAGTACTTC
CDR3: CASSQAAGGLYEQYF
V: TRBV4-1
length: 15
D: TRBD2
J: TRBJ2-7
size: -

DNA: TGCGCCAGGATGCTGGCAGCAGGGGGCCTAGATACGCAGTATTTT
CDR3: CARMLAAGGLDTQYF
V: TRBV23-1
length: 15
D: TRBD1
J: TRBJ2-3
size: -

DNA: TGTGCCAGTAGTCAGGGGGCAGGTAATCAGCCCCAGCATTTT
CDR3: CASSQGAGNQPQHF
V: TRBV19
length: 14
D: TRBD1
J: TRBJ1-5
size: -

DNA: TGTGCCAGCAGCTTGACAGGGGAGGGGAAACTGTTTTTT
CDR3: CASSLTGEGKLFF
V: TRBV5-5
length: 13
D: TRBD1
J: TRBJ1-4
size: -